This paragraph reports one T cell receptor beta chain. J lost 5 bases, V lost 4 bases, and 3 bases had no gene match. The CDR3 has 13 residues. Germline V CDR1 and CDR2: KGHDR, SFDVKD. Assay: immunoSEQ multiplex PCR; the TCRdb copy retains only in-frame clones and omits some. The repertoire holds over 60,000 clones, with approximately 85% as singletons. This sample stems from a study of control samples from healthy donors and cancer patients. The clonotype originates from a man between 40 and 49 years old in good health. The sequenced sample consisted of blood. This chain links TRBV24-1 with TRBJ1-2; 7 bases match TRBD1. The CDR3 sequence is CATSDRGKYGYTF. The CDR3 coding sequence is TGTGCCACCAGTGACAGGGGGAAATATGGCTACACCTTC.